A selection of T cell receptor beta chains follows, all from one sample in a study of siplizumab effects on memory and regulatory T cells. Only in-frame clones appear in the TCRdb table, and some are missing; sequencing was by immunoSEQ multiplex PCR. The data show over 95,000 clones, 85% to 95% seen once. Sequences were obtained from non-Treg CD4+ T cells sorted from blood. The receptors were gathered from a human donor in good health. Each CDR3 is given with its conserved first and last residue. The order of the fields is D gene, clone size, V gene, J gene, CDR3 DNA, CDR3 protein. The D gene is left open where the match is weak. Size is omitted from some rows. Given values are once, few, many or a class for expanded clones.

-,-,TRBV7-9,TRBJ1-1,TGTGCCAGCAGCTTAGACCCCGGGGCGTGGAACACTGAAGCTTTCTTT,CASSLDPGAWNTEAFF
-,-,TRBV9,TRBJ2-5,TGTGCCAGCACCAAAGGGGTAGCCAAAGAGACCCAGTACTTC,CASTKGVAKETQYF
-,-,TRBV19,TRBJ1-1,TGTGCCAGTAGCTCCGGACCCGACTGGGGGGTAACTTTCTTT,CASSSGPDWGVTFF
-,-,TRBV11-1,TRBJ2-3,TGTGCCAGCAGGGACCTGGTAAGGGGCACAGATACGCAGTATTTT,CASRDLVRGTDTQYF
-,-,TRBV11-2,TRBJ1-1,TGTGCCAGCAGCTTAGGCGGAAACACTGAAGCTTTCTTT,CASSLGGNTEAFF
TRBD1,-,TRBV28,TRBJ1-1,TGTGCCAGCAGTCCCAACGGTAGGGGGCCTAGCACTGAAGCTTTCTTT,CASSPNGRGPSTEAFF
TRBD1,-,TRBV5-1,TRBJ2-7,TGCGCCAGCAGCTTGGAAGGACAGGCCTCCTACGAGCAGTACTTC,CASSLEGQASYEQYF
-,-,TRBV4-1,TRBJ2-3,TGCGCCAGCAGCCAAGATTTGGCAGGGAGCACAGATACGCAGTATTTT,CASSQDLAGSTDTQYF
TRBD1,-,TRBV15,TRBJ2-3,TGTGCCACCAGCAGAGTCCAGACAGGGAGACCAGATACGCAGTATTTT,CATSRVQTGRPDTQYF
-,-,TRBV4-1,TRBJ2-6,TGCGCCAGCAATGACATTCCTGGGGCCAACGTCCTGACTTTC,CASNDIPGANVLTF
-,-,TRBV11-2,TRBJ1-1,TGTGCCAGCAGCTTAGGACCTGGGGAAGCTTTCTTT,CASSLGPGEAFF
-,-,TRBV21-1,TRBJ1-2,TGTGCCAGCAAAAACGGGGGGCGGGTCTATGGCTACACCTTC,CASKNGGRVYGYTF
-,-,TRBV30,TRBJ2-3,TGTGCCACCCCTCCCAGGGGGAGGACAGATACGCAGTATTTT,CATPPRGRTDTQYF
TRBD1,few,TRBV10-3,TRBJ1-1,TGTGCCACCGGACAGGATGGTACAGCTTTCTTT,CATGQDGTAFF
-,-,TRBV27,TRBJ1-6,TGTGCCAGCCGACTATCGACTGGCCCTAATTCACCCCTCCACTTT,CASRLSTGPNSPLHF
-,-,TRBV5-1,TRBJ2-7,TGCGCCAGCAGCTTGGTTGCACAGGGCCTTTACGAGCAGTACTTC,CASSLVAQGLYEQYF
-,-,TRBV11-3,TRBJ2-7,TGTGCCAGCAGCCCCGGACGGACATACGAGGGCTCCGAGCAGTACTTC,CASSPGRTYEGSEQYF
TRBD2,-,TRBV10-3,TRBJ2-5,TGTGCCATCAGTGATAGCGGGGGGTTCCAAGAGACCCAGTACTTC,CAISDSGGFQETQYF
-,-,TRBV10-1,TRBJ2-7,TGCGCCAGCAGTAGAAGCTCCTACGAGCAGTACTTC,CASSRSSYEQYF
-,-,TRBV19,TRBJ2-2,TGTGCCAGTAGTACAGCGACTCTTAACACCGGGGAGCTGTTTTTT,CASSTATLNTGELFF
-,-,TRBV9,TRBJ1-3,TGTGCCAGCAGCATCACCTCTGGGGGGTCTGGAAACACCATATATTTT,CASSITSGGSGNTIYF